One sample yielded the 20 T cell receptor beta chains listed below, sequenced in a study of OX40 agonist ivuxolimab in advanced cancers. Assay used: immunoSEQ multiplex PCR; TCRdb lists only in-frame clones, some missing. Among about 19,000 clones listed, 65% to 75% were seen once. Sequencing used CD4+ or CD8+ T cells sorted from blood, obtained in a trial of the OX40 agonist ivuxolimab. The receptors were sampled from an adult with an advanced solid tumor such as melanoma, head and neck, liver or kidney cancer.

The gene calls are TRBV4-3 and TRBJ2-1; 10 bases agree with TRBD2. The junction had 8 bases not matched to a gene; V was cut back by 3 bases and J by 0 bases. Germline loops: CDR1 LGHNA, CDR2 YSLEER. The CDR3 is made up of 18 amino acids. Written as DNA, the CDR3 is TGCGCCAGCAGCCACCGAGCGGGGGGGCACAGCTCCTACAATGAGCAGTTCTTC. It translates to CASSHRAGGHSSYNEQFF.

The chain couples TRBV9 to TRBJ2-2; 7 bases are a match to TRBD2. The CDR3 sequence is 16 residues long. Germline values: CDR1 SGDLS, CDR2 YYNGEE. The trim removed 4 bases at V and 4 bases at J, leaving 10 bases unmatched. The chain's CDR3 is CASSPRREGLTGELFF. Here the CDR3 DNA reads TGTGCCAGCAGCCCTCGGAGGGAGGGTCTCACCGGGGAGCTGTTTTTT.

V gene TRBV9 combines with J gene TRBJ2-2; TRBD2 might be the D (7 bases). This CDR3 region has 16 residues. The V and J ends lost 3 bases and 4 bases respectively, with 16 bases between them. From germline, CDR1 is SGDLS and CDR2 YYNGEE. The CDR3 is CASSGLGGPGTGELFF. The CDR3 region has the DNA TGTGCCAGCAGCGGCTTGGGGGGGCCTGGCACCGGGGAGCTGTTTTTT.

This clone was seen just once. The rearrangement uses TRBV6-1 and TRBJ1-5, with D uncertain. The V and J ends lost 6 bases and 4 bases respectively, with 10 bases between them. CDR3 length equals 13 residues. Germline lookup yields CDR1 MNHNS and CDR2 SASEGT. The CDR3 is CASSPLKNQPQHF. The CDR3 DNA is TGTGCCAGCAGCCCGCTAAAGAATCAGCCCCAGCATTTT.

This chain joins TRBV7-2 and TRBJ2-7; D perhaps matches TRBD1 (6 bases). CDR1 and CDR2 (germline): SGHTA, FQGNSA. V was trimmed by 5 bases and J by 1 base, leaving 18 bases between them. This CDR3 contains 16 residues. The DNA of the CDR3 is TGTGCCAGCAGCCAATCCCGGGACACTCGGTCCTACGAGCAGTACTTC. Translating it yields CASSQSRDTRSYEQYF.

J is TRBJ2-1 and V is TRBV5-6; D gene uncertain. Germline CDR1 reads SGHDT; CDR2 reads YYEEEE. Trimming cost V 0 bases and J 8 bases, with 6 bases left between them. The CDR3 spans 12 residues. The DNA of the CDR3 is TGTGCCAGCAGCTTGGCTTGGGATGAGCAGTTCTTC. This encodes CASSLAWDEQFF.

J is TRBJ2-5 and V is TRBV28; TRBD2 aligns across 8 bases. The CDR3 is 17 residues long. CDR1 and CDR2 (germline): MDHEN, SYDVKM. The J segment lost 1 base and the V segment lost 3 bases, leaving 10 bases of the junction unmatched. CDR3 coding DNA: TGTGCCAGCAGTTTTACCCGCGGGAGGCTGTTCCAAGAGACCCAGTACTTC. It encodes CASSFTRGRLFQETQYF.

This chain connects TRBV6-5 to TRBJ2-6; D uncertain. The V end was cut by 10 bases, the J end by 0 bases, with 7 bases between. The CDR3 totals 13 residues. Germline V gene data show CDR1 as MNHEY and CDR2 as SVGAGI. The CDR3: CATLDSGANVLTF. The CDR3 bases are TGTGCCACATTGGACTCTGGGGCCAACGTCCTGACTTTC.

The chain combines TRBV6-1 with TRBJ2-7; D may be TRBD1 (6 bases). The CDR3 spans 15 residues. Germline assignment: CDR1 MNHNS and CDR2 SASEGT. Trimming removed 0 bases from V and 4 bases from J, with 13 bases in between. This CDR3 reads CASSEASDRLYEQYF. CDR3 bases: TGTGCCAGCAGTGAAGCGTCGGACAGACTTTACGAGCAGTACTTC.

The V and J genes are TRBV5-6 and TRBJ2-3; D uncertain. V lost 1 base to trimming and J lost 2 bases, with 8 bases between them. From germline, CDR1 is SGHDT and CDR2 YYEEEE. The CDR3 sequence is 14 residues long. CDR3 nucleotides: TGTGCCAGCAGCTTGAATTCTAACACAGATACGCAGTATTTT. This sequence encodes CASSLNSNTDTQYF. The full variable domain, with the rest looked up from reference TRBV5-6 and TRBJ2-3, is DAGVTQSPTHLIKTRGQQVTLRCSPKSGHDTVSWYQQALGQGPQFIFQYYEEEERQRGNFPDRFSGHQFPNYSSELNVNALLLGDSALYLCASSLNSNTDTQYFGPGTRLTVL.

The rearrangement links TRBV19 to TRBJ1-1; D remains unclear. CDR1 is LNHDA and CDR2 is SQIVND in the germline V gene (reference sequence). V was trimmed by 1 base and J by 3 bases, leaving 6 bases between them. CDR3 length: 13 amino acids. CDR3 in amino acids: CASSIGFHTEAFF. The CDR3 coding sequence is TGTGCCAGTAGTATAGGATTTCACACTGAAGCTTTCTTT.

The V and J genes are TRBV6-5 and TRBJ2-7, with TRBD2 matching over 11 bases. Trimming removed 8 bases from V and 3 bases from J; junction bases left unmatched: 9. Germline V gene data show CDR1 as MNHEY and CDR2 as SVGAGI. This CDR3 is 15 amino acids long. CDR3 sequence: CASLYPTSGGYEQYF. The CDR3 DNA is TGTGCCAGCCTCTACCCCACTAGCGGGGGCTACGAGCAGTACTTC.

The chain combines TRBV27 with TRBJ2-7; perhaps D is TRBD1 or TRBD2 (5 bases each). The germline V gene encodes CDR1 MNHEY and CDR2 SMNVEV (reference sequence). The CDR3 totals 15 residues. V lost 5 bases and J lost 2, with 16 bases in between. The chain's CDR3 is CASSPHPGPTYEQYF. Written as DNA, the CDR3 is TGTGCCAGCAGTCCCCACCCGGGACCTACCTACGAGCAGTACTTC.

Remarks on this clone: Different DNA sequences within this sample yield the same CDR3. This chain uses TRBV6-6 with TRBJ2-7, with 9 bases identical to TRBD1. V lost 1 base, J lost 3 bases, and 4 bases stayed unmatched. Germline CDR1 and CDR2: MNHNY and SVGAGI (reference sequence). The CDR3 contains 15 residues. CDR3 sequence: CASSYLGTGFYEQYF. In DNA, the CDR3 is TGTGCCAGCAGTTACTTAGGGACAGGGTTCTACGAGCAGTACTTC.

The rearrangement links TRBV15 to TRBJ2-7; D is possibly TRBD1 (5 bases). Germline CDR1 and CDR2: LNHNV and YYDKDF (reference sequence). This CDR3 spans 15 amino acids. V was pared by 0 bases and J by 5 bases, with 14 bases between. The CDR3 loop is CATSRELSGNHEQYF. The CDR3 region has the DNA TGTGCCACCAGCAGAGAGTTGTCAGGGAACCACGAGCAGTACTTC. The full variable domain, in which reference TRBV15 and TRBJ2-7 provide the parts outside the CDR3, is DAMVIQNPRYQVTQFGKPVTLSCSQTLNHNVMYWYQQKSSQAPKLLFHYYDKDFNNEADTPDNFQSRRPNTSFCFLDIRSPGLGDTAMYLCATSRELSGNHEQYFGPGTRLTVT.

The chain combines TRBV7-6 with TRBJ2-1, with TRBD2 matching 10 bases. Germline V lookup: CDR1 SGHVS, CDR2 FNYEAQ. This CDR3 has 14 residues. The V gene end was trimmed by 5 bases and the J gene end by 6 bases; junction bases not matched to a gene: 4. In DNA form, the CDR3 reads TGTGCCAGCAGCGATTTAGCGGGAGGCAATGAGCAGTTCTTC. Amino acid sequence: CASSDLAGGNEQFF.

This clone was detected only once. The chain carries TRBV7-3 and TRBJ1-1, with 7 bases aligning to TRBD1. Trimming took 5 bases from V and 4 from J; bases not matched to a gene: 4. Per the germline V gene, CDR1 is SGHTA and CDR2 is FQGTGA. This CDR3 spans 13 amino acids. CDR3 protein: CASSQGGGTEAFF. The CDR3 DNA reads TGTGCCAGCAGCCAGGGGGGAGGCACTGAAGCTTTCTTT.

This clone showed up just a few times. The genes are TRBV9 and TRBJ1-3; D not certain. Germline CDR1 and CDR2: SGDLS and YYNGEE. V lost 3 bases, J lost 3 bases, and 13 bases lay in between. The CDR3 loop spans 15 amino acids. Here the CDR3 reads CASSGPRAFGNTIYF. In DNA form, the CDR3 reads TGTGCCAGCAGCGGACCGAGAGCGTTTGGAAACACCATATATTTT.

This clone showed up just a few times. The CDR3 DNA reads TGTGCCATCCCTGAAGGGGCAGCTTTGAACACTGAAGCTTTCTTT. Translating it yields CAIPEGAALNTEAFF. This chain links TRBV2 with TRBJ1-1; possibly TRBD1 for D (5 bases). The germline CDR1 and CDR2 sequences are SNHLY and FYNNEI. Trimming shortened V by 10 bases and J by 0 bases, and 18 bases separated the two germline ends. The CDR3 covers 15 residues. Using reference TRBV2 and TRBJ1-1 for the parts outside the CDR3, the full variable domain is EPEVTQTPSHQVTQMGQEVILRCVPISNHLYFYWYRQILGQKVEFLVSFYNNEISEKSEIFDDQFSVERPDGSNFTLKIRSTKLEDSAMYFCAIPEGAALNTEAFFGQGTRLTVV.

The genes are TRBV7-9 and TRBJ2-7; 9 bases match TRBD1. The CDR3 contains 14 residues. Germline lookup yields CDR1 SEHNR and CDR2 FQNEAQ (reference sequence). Germline trimming cut 2 bases from V and 6 bases from J; bases unmatched to any gene: 5. The CDR3 sequence: CASSLPGQGAEQYF. DNA of the CDR3: TGTGCCAGCAGCTTACCGGGACAGGGTGCCGAGCAGTACTTC.